A selection of T cell receptor beta chains follows, all from one sample in a study of T cell responses to AZD1222 COVID-19 vaccine. This table comes from immunoSEQ multiplex PCR, and its TCRdb copy is limited to in-frame clones, with some not included. Of about 28,000 clones listed, 89% are singletons. The sequencing used peripheral blood, collected on day 0 of AZD1222 vaccination. Receptors originate from an adult in good health. CDR3s include the opening cysteine and the closing phenylalanine or tryptophan. A D gene is named only where the DNA matches it firmly. The size of a clone is reported for some rows only, either as once, few or many, or as a class for expanded clones.

V	D	J	size	CDR3	DNA
TRBV10-1	TRBD1	TRBJ2-4	few	CASSPGQGAKNIQYF	TGCGCCAGCAGCCCGGGACAGGGGGCCAAAAACATTCAGTACTTC
TRBV13	.	TRBJ1-1	.	CASSSTRNTEAFF	TGTGCCAGCAGCTCCACACGGAACACTGAAGCTTTCTTT
TRBV3-1/TRBV3-2	.	TRBJ1-5	few	CASSQGETASQPQHF	TGTGCCAGCAGCCAAGGGGAAACAGCCTCTCAGCCCCAGCATTTT
TRBV2	.	TRBJ2-1	.	CASGSRSNEQFF	TGTGCCAGCGGGTCTCGCAGCAATGAGCAGTTCTTC
TRBV3-1/TRBV3-2	.	TRBJ2-2	.	CASSQYLANSNTGELFF	TGTGCCAGCAGCCAATACTTGGCGAACTCGAACACCGGGGAGCTGTTTTTT
TRBV21-1	.	TRBJ2-7	.	CASSKGRTSGIYEQYF	TGTGCCAGCAGCAAAGGTAGAACTAGCGGAATCTACGAGCAGTACTTC
TRBV30	.	TRBJ1-5	once	CAWSVRDWYSNQPQHF	TGTGCCTGGAGTGTACGCGACTGGTATAGCAATCAGCCCCAGCATTTT
TRBV19	.	TRBJ1-1	.	CASSPVQGEAFF	TGTGCCAGTAGTCCCGTGCAGGGTGAAGCTTTCTTT
TRBV7-6	.	TRBJ2-7	.	CASSLSAGVLGVTEQYF	TGTGCCAGCAGCTTATCGGCAGGAGTGCTGGGGGTTACCGAGCAGTACTTC
TRBV19	.	TRBJ1-5	.	CASMGPRSGQPQHF	TGTGCCAGTATGGGACCCCGTAGCGGTCAGCCCCAGCATTTT
TRBV7-9	.	TRBJ2-2	.	CASSPSGTGELFF	TGTGCCAGCAGCCCCTCGGGCACCGGGGAGCTGTTTTTT
TRBV3-1/TRBV3-2	.	TRBJ1-1	.	CASSPWLDTEAFF	TGTGCCAGCAGCCCGTGGTTGGACACTGAAGCTTTCTTT
TRBV28	.	TRBJ1-3	.	CASSYPDPGNTIYF	TGTGCCAGCAGTTATCCAGATCCTGGAAACACCATATATTTT
TRBV28	TRBD2	TRBJ2-1	.	CASSKPGLAGKNEQFF	TGTGCCAGCAGTAAACCCGGACTAGCGGGCAAAAATGAGCAGTTCTTC
TRBV7-3	.	TRBJ2-3	once	CASSLRPSVGTDTQYF	TGTGCCAGCAGCTTACGACCCTCGGTGGGCACAGATACGCAGTATTTT
TRBV6-4	.	TRBJ2-7	.	CASSDRGDYEQYF	TGTGCCAGCAGTGACAGGGGCGACTACGAGCAGTACTTC
TRBV19	.	TRBJ1-4	.	CASSTPPSYEKLFF	TGTGCCAGTAGTACCCCCCCGTCCTACGAAAAACTGTTTTTT